This TCR beta chain was recovered during a study of T cells in Graves' hyperthyroidism and ophthalmopathy. This clonotype appeared many times. Amplification yielded TCR beta CDR3 regions, with RNA transcripts as the source. The TCR CDR3 first-round RT-PCR relied on the HTBI primer set. TCRdb analysed the multiplex PCR reads with MiXCR anew, one entry per CDR3 protein. The table has 500,000 to 600,000 distinct CDR3 sequences, 16% seen once; the top ten hold around a sixth. Germline V gives CDR1 SGHKS, CDR2 YYEKEE (reference sequence). Trimming took off 5 bases at V and 7 bases at J, with 15 bases between the two ends. This CDR3 has 14 amino acids.

The rearrangement uses TRBV5-5 and TRBJ2-2; weak D call: TRBD1 (6 bases). The sequence came from a woman younger than 35 with Graves' hyperthyroidism. The sample comprised blood. CDR3 amino acids: CASRTGQGIGELFF. The CDR3 coding sequence is TGTGCCAGCAGAACCGGGCAGGGGATCGGGGAGCTGTTTTTT. The whole variable domain, filled in from reference TRBV5-5 and TRBJ2-2, reads DAGVTQSPTHLIKTRGQQVTLRCSPISGHKSVSWYQQVLGQGPQFIFQYYEKEERGRGNFPDRFSARQFPNYSSELNVNALLLGDSALYLCASRTGQGIGELFFGEGSRLTVL.